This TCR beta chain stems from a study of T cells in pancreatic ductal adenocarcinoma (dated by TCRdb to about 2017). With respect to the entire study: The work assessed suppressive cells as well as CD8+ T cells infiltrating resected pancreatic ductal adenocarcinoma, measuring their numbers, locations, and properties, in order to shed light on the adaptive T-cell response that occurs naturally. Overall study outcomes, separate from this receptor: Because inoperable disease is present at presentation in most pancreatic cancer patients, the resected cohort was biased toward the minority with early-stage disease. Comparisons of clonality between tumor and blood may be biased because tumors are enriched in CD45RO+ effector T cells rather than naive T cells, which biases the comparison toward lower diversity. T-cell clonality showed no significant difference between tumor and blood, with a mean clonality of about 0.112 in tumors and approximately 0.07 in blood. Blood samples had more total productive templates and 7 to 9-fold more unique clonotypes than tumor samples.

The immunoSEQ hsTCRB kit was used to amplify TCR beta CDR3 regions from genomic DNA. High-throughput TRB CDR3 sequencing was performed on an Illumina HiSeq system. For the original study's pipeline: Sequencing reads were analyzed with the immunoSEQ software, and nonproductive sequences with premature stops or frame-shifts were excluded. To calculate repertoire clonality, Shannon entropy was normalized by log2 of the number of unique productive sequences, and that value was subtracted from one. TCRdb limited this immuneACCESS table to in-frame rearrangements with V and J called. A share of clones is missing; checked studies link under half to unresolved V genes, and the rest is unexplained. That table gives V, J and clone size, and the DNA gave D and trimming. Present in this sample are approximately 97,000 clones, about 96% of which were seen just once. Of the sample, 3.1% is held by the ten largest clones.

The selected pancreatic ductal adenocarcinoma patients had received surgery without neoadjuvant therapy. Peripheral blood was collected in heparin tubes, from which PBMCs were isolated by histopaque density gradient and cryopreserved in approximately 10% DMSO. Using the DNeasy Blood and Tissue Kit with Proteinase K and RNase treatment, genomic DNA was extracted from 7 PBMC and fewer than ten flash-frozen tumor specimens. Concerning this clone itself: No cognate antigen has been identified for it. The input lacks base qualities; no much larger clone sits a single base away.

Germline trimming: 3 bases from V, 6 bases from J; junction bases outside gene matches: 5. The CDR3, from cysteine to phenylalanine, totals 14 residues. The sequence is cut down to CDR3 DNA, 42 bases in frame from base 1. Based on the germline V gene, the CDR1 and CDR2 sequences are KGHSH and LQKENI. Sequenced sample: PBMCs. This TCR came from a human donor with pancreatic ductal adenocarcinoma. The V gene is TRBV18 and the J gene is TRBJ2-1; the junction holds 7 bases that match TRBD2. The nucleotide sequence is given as TGTGCCAGCTCACCGCCTAGCGGACCCAATGAGCAGTTCTTC. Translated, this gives CASSPPSGPNEQFF.